This T cell receptor beta chain came from a study of blood T cell repertoires in COVID-19. Germline-derived CDR1 and CDR2 are MGHRA and YSYEKL. This CDR3 region has 13 residues. V was cut by 4 bases and J by 1 base, with 7 bases left in between. The table came from immunoSEQ multiplex PCR; TCRdb's copy has only in-frame clones and leaves some out. The data show about 210,000 clones, around 88% seen once. The sample comprised peripheral blood. The sequence was obtained from a young man with active or convalescent COVID-19. This chain joins TRBV4-1 and TRBJ1-2; D ambiguous. CDR3 amino acids: CASSPGGNYGYTF. The CDR3 nucleotides are TGCGCCAGCAGCCCCGGCGGTAACTATGGCTACACCTTC.